This T cell receptor beta chain is drawn from a study of radiotherapy plus CTLA-4 blockade in lung cancer. Study-level points and caveats: Expansion of tumor-derived TCR clones was observed in blood after radiotherapy plus ipilimumab.

Points on this clone: Its specificity is unknown. One junction end does not reproduce the germline sequence, and a read error may be involved.

The CDR3 has 11 residues. Per germline, CDR1 SGHTA and CDR2 FQGNSA. Patients had chemo-refractory metastatic non-small-cell lung cancer and received focal radiation plus CTLA-4 blockade that used ipilimumab. Profiling relied on immunoSEQ multiplex PCR, and the TCRdb table lists in-frame clones only, not all of them. The data show about 59,000 clones, about 72% seen once. The rearrangement uses TRBV7-2 and TRBJ2-4, with no clear D. The TCR was taken from a human donor with non-small cell lung cancer who had a complete response to radiotherapy plus ipilimumab. Sample: peripheral blood, taken from a patient treated with radiotherapy plus ipilimumab. The CDR3 DNA reads TGTGCCAGCAGCTTAGCGACTGAGCAGCACTTC. Translated: CASSLATEQHF.